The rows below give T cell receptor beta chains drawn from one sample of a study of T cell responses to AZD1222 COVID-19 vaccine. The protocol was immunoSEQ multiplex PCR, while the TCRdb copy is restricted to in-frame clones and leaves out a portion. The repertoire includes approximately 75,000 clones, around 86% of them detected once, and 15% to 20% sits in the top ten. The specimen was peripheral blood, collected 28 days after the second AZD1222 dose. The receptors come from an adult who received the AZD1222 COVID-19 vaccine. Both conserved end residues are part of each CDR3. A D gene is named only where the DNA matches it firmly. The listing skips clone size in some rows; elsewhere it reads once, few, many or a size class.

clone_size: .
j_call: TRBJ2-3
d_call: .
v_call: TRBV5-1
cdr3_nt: TGCGCCAGCAGCGTAGGGGGAGGGGGCACAGATACGCAGTATTTT
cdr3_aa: CASSVGGGGTDTQYF

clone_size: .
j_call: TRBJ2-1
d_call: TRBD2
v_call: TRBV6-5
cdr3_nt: TGTGCCAGCAGTTACCGAGGCCTAGCGGGGGGTCGGCAGTTCTTC
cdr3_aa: CASSYRGLAGGRQFF

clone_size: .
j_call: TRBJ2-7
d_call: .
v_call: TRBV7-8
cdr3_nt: TGTGCCAGCAGCCGAGACTCCCGCCTTACCTACGAGCAGTACTTC
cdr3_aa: CASSRDSRLTYEQYF

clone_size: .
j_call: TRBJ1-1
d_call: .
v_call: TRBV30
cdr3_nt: TGTGCCTGGAGTAGGGGTGGGGGGTACACTGAAGCTTTCTTT
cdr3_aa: CAWSRGGGYTEAFF

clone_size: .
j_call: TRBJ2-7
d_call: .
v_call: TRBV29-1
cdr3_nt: TGCAGCGCCTGGACAGCTACCTACGAGCAGTACTTC
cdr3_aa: CSAWTATYEQYF

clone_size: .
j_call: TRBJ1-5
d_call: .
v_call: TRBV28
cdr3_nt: TGTGCCAGCAGAGGGGCGATTGTGGACAATCAGCCCCAGCATTTT
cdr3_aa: CASRGAIVDNQPQHF

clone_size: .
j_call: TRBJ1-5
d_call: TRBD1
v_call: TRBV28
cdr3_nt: TGTGCCAGCAGTTCACGGGAGGGGGCGGGCAATCAGCCCCAGCATTTT
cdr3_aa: CASSSREGAGNQPQHF

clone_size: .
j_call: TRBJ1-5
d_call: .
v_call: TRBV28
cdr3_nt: TGTGCCAGCCTGAGTAGCAATCAGCCCCAGCATTTT
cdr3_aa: CASLSSNQPQHF

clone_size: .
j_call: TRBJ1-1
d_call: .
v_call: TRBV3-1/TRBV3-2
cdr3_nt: TGTGCCAGCAGCGGGACAGAAGCTTTCTTT
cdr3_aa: CASSGTEAFF

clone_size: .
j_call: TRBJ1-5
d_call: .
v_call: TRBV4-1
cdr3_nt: TGCGCCAGCAGCCCCGTTGGTAGGAGGGGGGATCAGCCCCAGCATTTT
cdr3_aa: CASSPVGRRGDQPQHF

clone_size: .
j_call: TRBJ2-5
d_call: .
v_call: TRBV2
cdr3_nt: TGTGCCAGCAGCGTCCGTCTTCGAGAGACCCAGTACTTC
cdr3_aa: CASSVRLRETQYF

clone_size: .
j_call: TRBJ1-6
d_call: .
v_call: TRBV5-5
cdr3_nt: TGTGCCAGCAGCATCCACCCAGGGGCCAATTCACCCCTCCACTTT
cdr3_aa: CASSIHPGANSPLHF

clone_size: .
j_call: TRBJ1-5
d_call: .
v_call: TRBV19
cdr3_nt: TGTGCCAGTTACGGCCCAGGGAGTAGCAATCAGCCCCAGCATTTT
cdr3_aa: CASYGPGSSNQPQHF

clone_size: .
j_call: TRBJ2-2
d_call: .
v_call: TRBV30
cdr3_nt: TGTGCCTCTTCAAGGGGGTACACCGGGGAGCTGTTTTTT
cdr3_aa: CASSRGYTGELFF

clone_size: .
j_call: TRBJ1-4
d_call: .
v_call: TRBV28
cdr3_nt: TGTGCCAGCAGTTTGGGTGCGGGGACCCATGAAAAACTGTTTTTT
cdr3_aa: CASSLGAGTHEKLFF

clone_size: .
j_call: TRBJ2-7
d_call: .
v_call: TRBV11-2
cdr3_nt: TGTGCCAGCAGCTTATCAATAGAGGGGGTCCACGAGCAGTACTTC
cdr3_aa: CASSLSIEGVHEQYF

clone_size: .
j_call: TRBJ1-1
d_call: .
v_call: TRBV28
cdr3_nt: TGTGCCAGCAGATGGGGTTCGCACACTGAAGCTTTCTTT
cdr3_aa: CASRWGSHTEAFF

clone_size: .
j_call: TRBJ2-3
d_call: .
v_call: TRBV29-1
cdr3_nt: TGCGGAGCTGAGGGGGAATTTTCAGATACGCAGTATTTT
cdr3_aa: CGAEGEFSDTQYF

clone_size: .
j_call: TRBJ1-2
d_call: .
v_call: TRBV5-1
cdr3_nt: TGCGCCAGCAGCACGGCTCAGGACTATGGCTACACCTTC
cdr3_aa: CASSTAQDYGYTF

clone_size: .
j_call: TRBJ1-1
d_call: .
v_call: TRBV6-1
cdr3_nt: TGTGCCAGCAGTGATTTCTCCGTCTTCACTGAAGCTTTCTTT
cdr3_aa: CASSDFSVFTEAFF

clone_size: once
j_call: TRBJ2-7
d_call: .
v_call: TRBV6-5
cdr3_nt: TGTGCCAGCAGGACCTCAGGGGCCTCAGCGCAGTACTTC
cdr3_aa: CASRTSGASAQYF

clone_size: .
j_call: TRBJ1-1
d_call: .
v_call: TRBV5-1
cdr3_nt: TGCGCCAGCAGCTGGGGAAGCAGTAGGATGAACACTGAAGCTTTCTTT
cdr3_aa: CASSWGSSRMNTEAFF

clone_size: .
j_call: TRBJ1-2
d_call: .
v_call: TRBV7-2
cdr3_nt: TGTGCCAGCGGCGCGGTCAGGGGTACTGGCTACACCTTC
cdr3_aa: CASGAVRGTGYTF

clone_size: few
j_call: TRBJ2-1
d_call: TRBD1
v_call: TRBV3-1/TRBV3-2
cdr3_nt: TGTGCCAGCAGCCCCGGACAGGGCTACAATGAGCAGTTCTTC
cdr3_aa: CASSPGQGYNEQFF